What follows is one TCR beta chain and its context. The antigen remains unidentified. It was with 60 Vbeta and 13 Jbeta primers that the PCR ran. The assay was immunoSEQ multiplex PCR, and TCRdb's table has in-frame clones only and misses some. The sample yields more than 100,000 clones, around four fifths seen once. The record originates from a study of cytomegalovirus exposure and HLA in healthy donors. Study in general: As an earlier analysis found, 150 million to 200 million T cells yielded over 95 million unique TCR beta sequences. Around 80 million unique TCRs from HLA-typed donors were held in an early data release. Study-wide findings and caveats: There were some public TCRs occurring in many donors, but most TCR sequences were rare. A later analysis found TCR association rates differed by HLA locus, highest for DRB1 and lowest for HLA-C.

Germline CDR1 SGHTA, CDR2 FQGNSA. V was clipped by 0 bases and J by 2 bases; unmatched bases: 13. This CDR3 comprises 19 residues. The receptor's source is a middle-aged woman in good health and CMV-seronegative. The chain joins TRBV7-2 to TRBJ2-3, with TRBD2 matching 8 bases. Material: PBMCs. The CDR3 is CASSLAYRGAGGFTDTQYF. CDR3 coding DNA: TGTGCCAGCAGCTTAGCGTACCGGGGGGCGGGGGGCTTCACAGATACGCAGTATTTT.